The entry below gives a single T cell receptor (beta chain) sequence along with its context. The antigen is undetermined. This specimen belongs to a study of T cells after yellow fever vaccination. Study-wide results and limits: Compared with primary, the secondary response was weaker and peaked at day 5, not 15. CD4 and CD8 compartments shared a small share of clonotypes, likely from convergent recombination.

Synthesis of TCR cDNA relied on 5'RACE template switching, which attached a universal primer site and UMIs. MiXCR, applied by TCRdb to the 5' RACE reads, yields one record per CDR3 protein. This sample has 250,000 to 300,000 distinct CDR3 sequences, with approximately 10% found just once. The CDR3 is 17 amino acids. V lost 1 base and J lost 2, with 18 bases in between. The V gene's germline CDR1 is MDHEN and CDR2 SYDVKM. The genes are TRBV28 and TRBJ2-7; no clear D gene. This TCR was recovered from a man aged 18 to 30 who received the YFV17D yellow fever vaccine. The sequences come from CD4+ T cells sorted from PBMCs, collected 5 days after the yellow fever booster vaccination. CDR3 in DNA: TGTGCCAGCAGTTTATTCGGCCGGGCAGGAGATCCCTACGAGCAGTACGTC. This sequence encodes CASSLFGRAGDPYEQYV.